These 30 T cell receptor beta chains originate from one sample sequenced in a study of neurological immune-mediated disorders. TCRdb reprocessed the 5' RACE reads via MiXCR and lists one record per CDR3 protein. The profile shows about 70,000 distinct CDR3 sequences, 2.5% to 4% of them singletons. The specimen was PBMCs. The receptors derive from a woman in her 50s with multiple sclerosis.

This clonotype has ten or more counts. V usage is TRBV29-1 and J usage is TRBJ2-1, with 7 nucleotides matching TRBD1. Germline loops: CDR1 SQVTM, CDR2 ANQGSEA. The CDR3 contains 14 residues. Trimming took 8 bases from V and 7 from J; bases not matched to a gene: 14. CDR3 bases: TGCAGCATCGGCTCGTTAGAGGGGGCGAATGAGCAGTTCTTC. Its protein product is CSIGSLEGANEQFF.

The sample holds many counts of this clonotype. The chain links TRBV6-5 to TRBJ2-5; D gene uncertain. CDR1 and CDR2 from the germline V gene are MNHEY and SVGAGI. The V and J ends lost 0 bases and 5 bases respectively, with 1 base between them. This CDR3 has 11 residues. CDR3 protein: CASSYSETQYF. CDR3 nucleotides: TGTGCCAGCAGTTACTCCGAGACCCAGTACTTC.

The table lists this clonotype with a few counts. The chain recombines TRBV19 with TRBJ2-6, with D maybe TRBD1 (6 bases). The CDR3 covers 15 residues. CDR1 LNHDA and CDR2 SQIVND come from the germline V gene (reference sequence). V gave up 4 bases and J gave up 0 bases, with 7 bases separating them. The CDR3: CASSRDNSGANVLTF. CDR3 DNA: TGTGCCAGTAGTAGGGACAACTCTGGGGCCAACGTCCTGACTTTC.

This clonotype came up many times. CDR3 DNA: TGTGCCATCAGTGAGACGGACTTATCGGGCCAGCCCCAGCATTTT. Encoded protein: CAISETDLSGQPQHF. The chain joins TRBV10-3 to TRBJ1-5; D unclear. The CDR3 is made up of 15 amino acids. V was cut by 2 bases and J by 7 bases, with 15 bases left in between. Germline V CDR1 and CDR2: ENHRY, SYGVKD.

This clonotype was seen repeatedly, ten times or more. The V and J genes are TRBV20-1 and TRBJ2-7, with D possibly TRBD2 on 5 matching bases. Germline CDR1 is DFQATT and CDR2 is SNEGSKA (reference sequence). The CDR3 is 12 residues long. Between the trimmed V and J ends, which lost 3 bases and 7 bases, there was a span of 13 bases. The CDR3 region has the DNA TGCAGTGCTAGTGGGAGCCTGTGGGAGCAGTACTTC. Translating gives CSASGSLWEQYF.

Many counts were recorded for this clonotype. The chain carries TRBV10-1 and TRBJ2-2, with 9 nucleotides matching TRBD2. J gave up 7 bases and V 3 bases, and 9 bases lay outside the gene matches. The V gene's germline CDR1 is WNHNN and CDR2 SYGVQD (reference sequence). The CDR3 has 16 residues. The CDR3 sequence is CASSDAGGPFVGELFF. CDR3 in DNA: TGCGCCAGCAGTGATGCGGGAGGGCCATTTGTCGGGGAGCTGTTTTTT.

This clonotype was recorded at least ten times. The chain uses TRBV15 and TRBJ2-3; D call uncertain. Trimming removed 0 bases at V and 2 bases at J, with 9 bases between. Looked up from germline, CDR1 is LNHNV and CDR2 is YYDKDF (reference sequence). This CDR3 contains 15 residues. This CDR3 reads CATSRDFGNTDTQYF. As DNA, the CDR3 is TGTGCCACCAGCAGAGATTTCGGCAACACAGATACGCAGTATTTT. The variable domain in full, completed from reference TRBV15 and TRBJ2-3, reads DAMVIQNPRYQVTQFGKPVTLSCSQTLNHNVMYWYQQKSSQAPKLLFHYYDKDFNNEADTPDNFQSRRPNTSFCFLDIRSPGLGDTAMYLCATSRDFGNTDTQYFGPGTRLTVL.

This clonotype was observed many times. The chain links TRBV5-1 to TRBJ2-1; 8 positions match TRBD2. The CDR3 extends over 15 amino acids. Germline CDR1 is SGHRS and CDR2 is YFSETQ. V lost 2 bases to trimming and J lost 8 bases; unmatched junction nucleotides: 9. The CDR3 DNA sequence: TGCGCCAGCAGCTTAGCGGGAGTGATCCCAGATGAGCAGTTCTTC. It translates to CASSLAGVIPDEQFF.

This clonotype was seen many times. The chain joins TRBV4-3 to TRBJ2-7; 7 nucleotides match TRBD1. V gave up 0 bases and J gave up 2 bases; unmatched junction bases: 4. The germline V gene encodes CDR1 LGHNA and CDR2 YSLEER. The CDR3 sequence is 15 residues long. The CDR3 loop is CASSQEGTDPYEQYF. CDR3 nucleotide sequence: TGCGCCAGCAGCCAAGAAGGGACAGACCCCTACGAGCAGTACTTC.

The sample holds many counts of this clonotype. The chain has TRBV14 and TRBJ2-3; 14 bases align to TRBD2. V shed 4 bases, J shed 0 bases, and the junction held 6 bases outside the gene matches. The germline V gene encodes CDR1 SGHDN and CDR2 FVKESK. The CDR3 runs 18 residues. This CDR3 reads CASSLRTSGRWSTDTQYF. Written as DNA, the CDR3 is TGTGCCAGCAGCCTTCGGACTAGCGGGAGGTGGAGCACAGATACGCAGTATTTT.

Note on this clonotype: Possible read error: a much larger clone is one base away. The chain recombines TRBV5-1 with TRBJ2-3; D tentatively reads TRBD1 or TRBD2 (5 bases each). The CDR3 has 14 amino acids. Per germline, CDR1 SGHRS and CDR2 YFSETQ. Trimming took off 0 bases at V and 6 bases at J, with 11 bases between the two ends. The CDR3 nucleotides read TGCGCCAGCAGCTTGGTCAAGGGGACGGATACGCAGTATTTT. Its translation: CASSLVKGTDTQYF.

This clonotype appeared many times. A junction boundary mismatches the germline segment, possibly from a read error. This chain uses TRBV7-7 with TRBJ2-3; 7 nucleotides align to TRBD1. The CDR3 consists of 15 residues. The germline V gene has CDR1 SSHAT and CDR2 FNYEAQ (reference sequence). DNA of the CDR3: TGTGCTAGCAGCTTAAAGGGACAGTCGTCAGATACGCAGTATTTT. Translated: CASSLKGQSSDTQYF.

This clonotype has a count of ten or more. DNA of the CDR3: TGCGCCAGCAGCTTGGGGGACGGACGCGCAGATACGCAGTATTTT. Translation gives CASSLGDGRADTQYF. This sequence joins TRBV5-1 and TRBJ2-3, with D perhaps assigned TRBD1 or TRBD2 (5 bases each). CDR3 length equals 15 residues. Germline values: CDR1 SGHRS, CDR2 YFSETQ. The ends were cut back, 0 bases at V and 4 bases at J, with 12 bases in the middle. Looking up the rest from reference TRBV5-1 and TRBJ2-3 gives the full variable domain: KAGVTQTPRYLIKTRGQQVTLSCSPISGHRSVSWYQQTPGQGLQFLFEYFSETQRNKGNFPGRFSGRQFSNSRSEMNVSTLELGDSALYLCASSLGDGRADTQYFGPGTRLTVL.

This clonotype was seen at least ten times. This chain uses TRBV20-1 with TRBJ2-7; unclear D gene. The CDR3 length is 12 residues. Germline CDR1 DFQATT, CDR2 SNEGSKA (reference sequence). V was pared by 8 bases and J by 2 bases, with 13 bases between. For the CDR3, the DNA is TGCAGTCTGCGGAGCGCTACCTACGAGCAGTACTTC. Translated: CSLRSATYEQYF.

This clonotype was counted at least ten times. The chain couples TRBV19 to TRBJ2-2, with a weak D call TRBD2 (5 bases). Germline V gives CDR1 LNHDA, CDR2 SQIVND (reference sequence). Trimming pared 7 bases from V and 3 bases from J, leaving 18 bases between. The CDR3 contains 16 residues. CDR3 protein: CASTVLGRWDTGELFF. CDR3 sequence (DNA): TGTGCCAGTACCGTACTAGGGCGCTGGGACACCGGGGAGCTGTTTTTT.

This clonotype was seen ten or more times. The chain has TRBV7-2 and TRBJ2-1; 8 positions agree with TRBD2. CDR3 length equals 17 residues. J lost 4 bases, V lost 8 bases, and 16 bases had no gene match. Germline V gene sequence: CDR1 SGHTA, CDR2 FQGNSA. The CDR3 DNA reads as TGTGCCAGCCGCGACGGGGGGGCCCCCCAAAATTACAATGAGCAGTTCTTC. Translation: CASRDGGAPQNYNEQFF.

This clonotype was found many times. CDR3 sequence: CASSPGQGASTGELFF. The CDR3 region has the DNA TGCGCCAGCAGCCCCGGACAGGGGGCGTCCACCGGGGAGCTGTTTTTT. The rearrangement uses TRBV5-1 and TRBJ2-2; 11 bases line up with TRBD1. This CDR3 is built from 16 residues. J was trimmed by 4 bases and V by 4 bases; bases with no gene match: 6. CDR1 and CDR2 from the germline V gene are SGHRS and YFSETQ.

This clonotype was counted many times. The rearrangement uses TRBV15 and TRBJ2-3, with 14 bases aligning to TRBD2. The CDR3 has 17 amino acids. The trim removed 0 bases at V and 14 bases at J, leaving 13 bases unmatched. CDR1 is LNHNV and CDR2 is YYDKDF in the germline V gene (reference sequence). CDR3 sequence (DNA): TGTGCCACCAGCAGAGATCATTTAGGACTAGCGGGGGGTGGCGGGTATTTT. The encoded protein is CATSRDHLGLAGGGGYF. Full variable domain (outside the CDR3, taken from reference TRBV15 and TRBJ2-3): DAMVIQNPRYQVTQFGKPVTLSCSQTLNHNVMYWYQQKSSQAPKLLFHYYDKDFNNEADTPDNFQSRRPNTSFCFLDIRSPGLGDTAMYLCATSRDHLGLAGGGGYFGPGTRLTVL.

This clonotype was detected many times. The gene calls are TRBV5-6 and TRBJ2-7; 7 nucleotides agree with TRBD2. Germline CDR1 reads SGHDT; CDR2 reads YYEEEE. Trimming removed 2 bases from V and 0 bases from J; junction bases left unmatched: 5. This CDR3 has 15 amino acids. As DNA, the CDR3 is TGTGCCAGCAGCTTACGGGAGGCCTACTCCTACGAGCAGTACTTC. Its protein product is CASSLREAYSYEQYF.

This clonotype was counted many times. The CDR3 sequence is CSATSGANYNEQFF. The CDR3 coding sequence is TGCAGTGCTACGAGCGGCGCAAATTACAATGAGCAGTTCTTC. The chain uses TRBV20-1 and TRBJ2-1; possibly TRBD2 for D (5 bases). The V end lost 4 bases, the J end lost 4 bases, and 14 bases lay between the germline ends. The CDR3 has 14 amino acids. CDR1 DFQATT and CDR2 SNEGSKA come from the germline V gene (reference sequence).

This clonotype was seen ten or more times. The J gene is TRBJ2-2, the V gene TRBV5-1, with 8 bases fitting TRBD2. The CDR3 is 15 amino acids. The germline CDR1 and CDR2 sequences are SGHRS and YFSETQ. V dropped 1 base and J dropped 5; count of bases not matched to a gene: 4. The CDR3 nucleotides are TGCGCCAGCAGCTTGAGCGGGGGTGGAACCGGGGAGCTGTTTTTT. Translated, it gives CASSLSGGGTGELFF.

This clonotype was detected many times. This chain uses TRBV27 with TRBJ1-2; D not resolved. The V end lost 2 bases, the J end lost 0 bases, and 7 bases lay between the germline ends. Per the germline V gene, CDR1 is MNHEY and CDR2 is SMNVEV (reference sequence). This CDR3 is 14 amino acids long. The CDR3 loop is CASSLGRTNYGYTF. For the CDR3, the DNA is TGTGCCAGCAGTTTAGGCAGAACTAACTATGGCTACACCTTC.

This clonotype was recorded at least ten times. This rearrangement joins TRBV5-1 to TRBJ1-1; D gene ambiguous. The CDR3 sequence is 14 residues long. The V end lost 2 bases, the J end lost 3 bases, and 11 bases lay between the germline ends. From germline, CDR1 is SGHRS and CDR2 YFSETQ. The CDR3: CASSFQVLHTEAFF. The CDR3, as DNA: TGCGCCAGCAGCTTCCAGGTCCTACACACTGAAGCTTTCTTT.

This clonotype was recorded at least ten times. The rearrangement joins TRBV7-2 to TRBJ2-3; the D gene is possibly TRBD2 (5 bases). CDR3 size: 13 residues. The germline V gene encodes CDR1 SGHTA and CDR2 FQGNSA. V lost 3 bases, J lost 4 bases, and 8 bases lay in between. The CDR3, as DNA: TGTGCCAGCAGCTTGAGGGCCCCAGATACGCAGTATTTT. Protein sequence: CASSLRAPDTQYF.

In this sample, this clonotype turned up many times. The chain uses TRBV5-1 and TRBJ1-1; D call uncertain. Trimming stripped 4 bases from V and 0 bases from J, with 13 bases between. CDR3 length equals 15 residues. Germline CDR1 reads SGHRS; CDR2 reads YFSETQ. This CDR3 reads CASSLGLTLNTEAFF. DNA for the CDR3: TGCGCCAGCAGCCTGGGCCTAACACTGAACACTGAAGCTTTCTTT.

This clonotype was counted many times. The rearrangement links TRBV27 to TRBJ2-5; 9 nucleotides align to TRBD2. V gave up 7 bases and J gave up 1 base; unmatched junction bases: 1. CDR1 is MNHEY, CDR2 SMNVEV, per germline (reference sequence). CDR3 size: 13 residues. CDR3 sequence (DNA): TGTGCCAGCAAGACTAGCGGCCAAGAGACCCAGTACTTC. Its translation: CASKTSGQETQYF.

This clonotype came up many times. The genes are TRBV20-1 and TRBJ1-5; D is undetermined. The CDR3 is made up of 15 amino acids. The germline V and J ends were trimmed by 0 bases and 1 base, with 10 bases remaining between them. From germline, CDR1 is DFQATT and CDR2 SNEGSKA (reference sequence). The CDR3 DNA reads as TGCAGTGCTAGAGATCCGACGGGAAGCAATCAGCCCCAGCATTTT. Encoded protein: CSARDPTGSNQPQHF.

This clonotype was recorded many times. J is TRBJ2-1 and V is TRBV20-1; 8 nucleotides align to TRBD2. Germline V gene sequence: CDR1 DFQATT, CDR2 SNEGSKA (reference sequence). This CDR3 has 16 amino acids. The J segment lost 1 base and the V segment lost 0 bases, leaving 5 bases of the junction unmatched. CDR3 loop: CSARDQVAGSYNEQFF. CDR3 bases: TGCAGTGCTAGAGATCAGGTAGCGGGATCCTACAATGAGCAGTTCTTC.

This clonotype was counted ten times or more. V is TRBV13 and J is TRBJ1-1, with D unresolved. Germline assignment: CDR1 PRHDT and CDR2 FYEKMQ (reference sequence). The V and J ends lost 5 bases and 5 bases respectively, with 9 bases between them. This CDR3 has 12 amino acids. This CDR3 is CASSPHLTEAFF. The CDR3 nucleotides read TGTGCCAGCAGCCCGCACCTGACTGAAGCTTTCTTT.

This clonotype has at least ten counts. The V call is TRBV14, the J call TRBJ2-2, with D hard to call. This CDR3 contains 14 residues. The V gene lost 4 bases and the J gene lost 6 bases, with 12 bases spanning the gap. The V gene's germline CDR1 is SGHDN and CDR2 FVKESK. The CDR3 is CASSLRSGPGELFF. The CDR3 DNA is TGTGCCAGCAGCCTTAGATCCGGGCCCGGGGAGCTGTTTTTT.